Shown below are 29 T cell receptor beta chains from a single sample sequenced in a study of neurological immune-mediated disorders. TCRdb analysed the 5' RACE reads with MiXCR anew, one entry per CDR3 protein. The profile shows fewer than 85,000 distinct CDR3 sequences, under 4.5% of them singletons. The time point was: longitudinal time-point 3. Sequenced material: PBMCs. Receptors were obtained from a woman in her sixties or seventies with multiple sclerosis.

In its sample, this clonotype was seen many times. The rearrangement joins TRBV3-1 to TRBJ2-1, with D unresolved. The germline CDR1 and CDR2 sequences are LGHDT and YNNKEL (reference sequence). This CDR3 has 14 residues. V was pared by 4 bases and J by 3 bases, with 10 bases between. The CDR3 nucleotides read TGTGCCAGCAGCCTCGGGCAGAACTACAATGAGCAGTTCTTC. This gives the protein CASSLGQNYNEQFF.

This clonotype came up many times. This chain joins TRBV3-1 and TRBJ1-1; D gene uncertain. The V and J ends lost 4 bases and 1 base respectively, with 13 bases between them. Germline CDR1 and CDR2: LGHDT and YNNKEL (reference sequence). The CDR3 covers 15 residues. The CDR3 loop reads CASSRLISPNTEAFF. The DNA for the CDR3 is TGTGCCAGCAGCCGCCTGATTTCCCCGAACACTGAAGCTTTCTTT.

Worth noting for this clonotype: It may be a read error: a sequence one base away is much more abundant. The chain links TRBV12-3 or TRBV12-4 to TRBJ1-2, with no clear D. This CDR3 has 14 amino acids. The CDR3, as DNA: TGTGCCAGCAGTTTAGCGGCGGGGAACTATGGCCACACCTTC. It translates to CASSLAAGNYGHTF.

This clonotype was observed many times. The rearrangement joins TRBV7-2 to TRBJ2-2; 15 bases align to TRBD2. The CDR3 has 17 amino acids. Germline assignment: CDR1 SGHTA and CDR2 FQGNSA. V dropped 0 bases and J dropped 6; count of bases not matched to a gene: 2. The CDR3 coding sequence is TGTGCCAGCAGCTTAGCGGGACTAGCGGGGGGCCCCGGGGAGCTGTTTTTT. Its translation: CASSLAGLAGGPGELFF.

This clonotype was found many times. The gene calls are TRBV5-1 and TRBJ2-7; D not resolved. Trimming left V 4 bases short and J 4 bases short, with 15 bases between. Per the germline V gene, CDR1 is SGHRS and CDR2 is YFSETQ. The CDR3 sequence is 14 residues long. The DNA of the CDR3 is TGCGCCAGCAGCACCCGCGGTGGTTTGTACGAGCAGTACTTC. Translation gives CASSTRGGLYEQYF.

In this sample, this clonotype turned up many times. The chain uses TRBV5-1 and TRBJ2-7; D is undetermined. CDR1 and CDR2 (germline): SGHRS, YFSETQ. Trimming stripped 0 bases from V and 7 bases from J, with 8 bases between. There are 12 residues in the CDR3. CDR3 coding DNA: TGCGCCAGCAGCTTGGCCCTAGGGGAGCAGTACTTC. This translates into CASSLALGEQYF.

This clonotype was detected many times. V usage is TRBV7-9 and J usage is TRBJ2-2, with D uncertain. Germline V CDR1 and CDR2: SEHNR, FQNEAQ (reference sequence). V was trimmed by 3 bases and J by 4 bases, leaving 0 bases between them. The CDR3 length is 11 residues. CDR3 bases: TGTGCCAGCAGCTTCACCGGGGAGCTGTTTTTT. Translation: CASSFTGELFF. Complete variable domain (other parts from reference TRBV7-9 and TRBJ2-2): DTGVSQNPRHKITKRGQNVTFRCDPISEHNRLYWYRQTLGQGPEFLTYFQNEAQLEKSRLLSDRFSAERPKGSFSTLEIQRTEQGDSAMYLCASSFTGELFFGEGSRLTVL.

This clonotype was recorded at least ten times. V is TRBV5-5 and J is TRBJ1-5; D is perhaps TRBD1 (6 bases). V gave up 1 base and J gave up 3 bases, with 8 bases separating them. CDR3 length: 14 residues. Germline V gene data show CDR1 as SGHKS and CDR2 as YYEKEE (reference sequence). CDR3 in amino acids: CASSLQGINQPQHF. CDR3 in DNA: TGTGCCAGCAGCTTGCAGGGGATCAATCAGCCCCAGCATTTT.

This clonotype has at least ten counts. V usage is TRBV25-1 and J usage is TRBJ2-7; D remains unclear. Trimming left V 6 bases short and J 0 bases short, with 3 bases between. The CDR3 has 11 residues. CDR1 MGHDK and CDR2 SYGVNS come from the germline V gene. The CDR3 nucleotides read TGTGCCAGCAGCTTCTCCTACGAGCAGTACTTC. Translation: CASSFSYEQYF.

This clonotype has at least ten counts. CDR3 residues: CASSVGPGTGSIETQYF. The CDR3 DNA reads as TGTGCCAGCAGCGTTGGTCCCGGAACAGGGAGTATAGAGACCCAGTACTTC. The V call is TRBV9, the J call TRBJ2-5; perhaps TRBD1 as D (6 bases). The CDR3 has 17 amino acids. Germline V lookup: CDR1 SGDLS, CDR2 YYNGEE. V shed 2 bases and J shed 4 bases, with 21 bases lying between them.

This clonotype was observed many times. V gene TRBV7-9 combines with J gene TRBJ2-3; 8 positions match TRBD1. The CDR3 extends over 14 amino acids. Germline V gives CDR1 SEHNR, CDR2 FQNEAQ (reference sequence). Trimming removed 8 bases from V and 0 bases from J; junction bases left unmatched: 4. Here the CDR3 reads CASHRQGSTDTQYF. The CDR3 nucleotides read TGTGCCAGCCACCGACAGGGGAGCACAGATACGCAGTATTTT.

This clonotype was recorded at least ten times. The V and J genes are TRBV7-2 and TRBJ2-7; TRBD1 or TRBD2 may be the D gene (5 bases each). The ends were cut back, 3 bases at V and 7 bases at J, with 19 bases in the middle. The CDR3 totals 15 residues. The germline gives CDR1 SGHTA, CDR2 FQGNSA. The CDR3 spells CASSFGGGAGVEQYF. The DNA of the CDR3 is TGTGCCAGCAGCTTCGGAGGTGGGGCCGGGGTGGAGCAGTACTTC.

This clonotype was seen many times. In DNA form, the CDR3 reads TGTGCCACCAGCAGTTCAGGGGCGAATGAGCAGTTCTTC. Protein sequence: CATSSSGANEQFF. This chain links TRBV15 with TRBJ2-1; the D gene is possibly TRBD1 (6 bases). The CDR3 sequence is 13 residues long. V shed 3 bases and J shed 7 bases, with 10 bases lying between them. Germline values: CDR1 LNHNV, CDR2 YYDKDF (reference sequence). Supplemented by reference TRBV15 and TRBJ2-1, the full variable domain reads DAMVIQNPRYQVTQFGKPVTLSCSQTLNHNVMYWYQQKSSQAPKLLFHYYDKDFNNEADTPDNFQSRRPNTSFCFLDIRSPGLGDTAMYLCATSSSGANEQFFGPGTRLTVL.

This clonotype was detected ten times or more. This chain links TRBV20-1 with TRBJ2-7; D is ambiguous. The V gene lost 5 bases and the J gene lost 2 bases, with 16 bases spanning the gap. This CDR3 spans 14 amino acids. Germline lookup yields CDR1 DFQATT and CDR2 SNEGSKA (reference sequence). The CDR3 is CSAPPPGGAYEQYF. The CDR3 nucleotides are TGCAGTGCTCCCCCCCCGGGTGGGGCCTACGAGCAGTACTTC.

This clonotype has at least ten counts. The J gene is TRBJ1-1, the V gene TRBV20-1, with D maybe TRBD1 (6 bases). CDR3 length equals 16 residues. V lost 0 bases, J lost 1 base, and 15 bases lay in between. Germline V gene lookup returns CDR1 DFQATT and CDR2 SNEGSKA (reference sequence). The CDR3 DNA sequence: TGCAGTGCTAGAGATTTCATGGGACACACGAACACTGAAGCTTTCTTT. Protein sequence: CSARDFMGHTNTEAFF.

This clonotype was picked up many times. This rearrangement joins TRBV24-1 to TRBJ2-4; the match to TRBD1 covers 7 bases. Germline trimming cut 8 bases from V and 2 bases from J; bases unmatched to any gene: 8. This CDR3 region has 15 residues. The germline CDR1 and CDR2 sequences are KGHDR and SFDVKD. CDR3 bases: TGTGCCACCATCGGACAGGCCCACTCCAAAAACATTCAGTACTTC. Its translation: CATIGQAHSKNIQYF.

This clonotype was counted many times. The chain couples TRBV5-1 to TRBJ2-5; D remains unclear. Between the trimmed V and J ends, which lost 0 bases and 3 bases, there was a span of 9 bases. The CDR3 totals 14 residues. The V gene's germline CDR1 is SGHRS and CDR2 YFSETQ. Here the CDR3 reads CASSLGRLKETQYF. The CDR3 coding sequence is TGCGCCAGCAGCTTGGGCAGGCTCAAAGAGACCCAGTACTTC. The entire variable domain, with the rest obtained from reference TRBV5-1 and TRBJ2-5, is as follows: KAGVTQTPRYLIKTRGQQVTLSCSPISGHRSVSWYQQTPGQGLQFLFEYFSETQRNKGNFPGRFSGRQFSNSRSEMNVSTLELGDSALYLCASSLGRLKETQYFGPGTRLLVL.

This clonotype showed up many times. V usage is TRBV10-3 and J usage is TRBJ1-3; no clear D gene. V was shortened by 11 bases and J by 0 bases, with 14 bases between the two germline ends. The germline CDR1 and CDR2 sequences are ENHRY and SYGVKD. The CDR3 contains 14 residues. CDR3 protein: CAPSRVFSGNTIYF. The CDR3 region has the DNA TGTGCCCCTAGTCGGGTTTTCTCTGGAAACACCATATATTTT.

This clonotype was seen at least ten times. This sequence joins TRBV24-1 and TRBJ2-1; possible D gene TRBD2, 6 bases. CDR1 KGHDR and CDR2 SFDVKD come from the germline V gene. This CDR3 is 15 amino acids long. V shed 4 bases and J shed 3 bases, with 12 bases lying between them. DNA of the CDR3: TGTGCCACCAGTGACCCTGCGGGGAACTACAATGAGCAGTTCTTC. As protein: CATSDPAGNYNEQFF.

This clonotype appeared many times. This rearrangement joins TRBV5-1 to TRBJ1-4; D is unclear. Trimming cost V 4 bases and J 5 bases, with 15 bases left between them. The CDR3 has 15 residues. CDR1 is SGHRS, CDR2 YFSETQ, per germline. Here the CDR3 reads CASSLRQGSNEKLFF. DNA for the CDR3: TGCGCCAGCAGCCTCCGACAAGGAAGCAATGAAAAACTGTTTTTT.

This chain joins TRBV10-3 and TRBJ2-2; D may be TRBD1 (6 bases). This CDR3 contains 15 residues. Germline V gives CDR1 ENHRY, CDR2 SYGVKD. V dropped 3 bases and J dropped 2 bases, with 10 bases sitting between them. The CDR3 region has the DNA TGTGCCATCAGTGAACCGGACAGAAACACCGGGGAGCTGTTTTTT. Its protein product is CAISEPDRNTGELFF.

This chain connects TRBV10-1 to TRBJ2-3; the match to TRBD2 covers 7 bases. Trimming removed 7 bases from V and 2 bases from J; junction bases left unmatched: 3. Germline CDR1 is WNHNN and CDR2 is SYGVQD (reference sequence). CDR3 length equals 13 residues. This CDR3 is CASKAGITDTQYF. In DNA form, the CDR3 reads TGCGCCAGCAAAGCGGGGATCACAGATACGCAGTATTTT.

This clonotype was counted ten times or more. The rearrangement joins TRBV12-3 or TRBV12-4 to TRBJ1-1; tentatively, D is TRBD1 (6 bases). V was shortened by 6 bases and J by 10 bases, with 15 bases between the two germline ends. The CDR3 has 12 amino acids. The CDR3, as DNA: TGTGCCAGCAGCCTCGAAAGGGGGGGAGCTTTCTTT. This codes for CASSLERGGAFF.

This clonotype came up a few times. This sequence joins TRBV18 and TRBJ2-7, with D possibly called TRBD1 or TRBD2 (5 bases each). V lost 6 bases, J lost 6 bases, and 15 bases lay in between. The CDR3 contains 13 residues. Looked up from germline, CDR1 is KGHSH and CDR2 is LQKENI. The CDR3 nucleotides are TGTGCCAGCTCCCCGGGGCCGACAGCCGAGCAGTACTTC. Translating gives CASSPGPTAEQYF. Based on the CDR3 plus reference TRBV18 and TRBJ2-7, the full variable domain is NAGVMQNPRHLVRRRGQEARLRCSPMKGHSHVYWYRQLPEEGLKFMVYLQKENIIDESGMPKERFSAEFPKEGPSILRIQQVVRGDSAAYFCASSPGPTAEQYFGPGTRLTVT.

This clonotype was counted at least ten times. This chain connects TRBV20-1 to TRBJ2-3; D is possibly TRBD2 (7 bases). The CDR3 runs 13 residues. V was clipped by 4 bases and J by 5 bases, with 13 bases between them. Germline CDR1 and CDR2: DFQATT and SNEGSKA (reference sequence). In DNA, the CDR3 is TGCAGTGCTACCGCGGGGGCTGGAGATACGCAGTATTTT. Protein product: CSATAGAGDTQYF.

There are a few counts of this clonotype. The chain carries TRBV6-1 and TRBJ1-3; a weak D match, TRBD1 (5 bases). Per the germline V gene, CDR1 is MNHNS and CDR2 is SASEGT. CDR3 length: 16 amino acids. With 0 bases removed from V and 0 bases from J, the gap between germline ends came to 9 bases. The CDR3 protein is CASSEARGTSGNTIYF. The CDR3 coding sequence is TGTGCCAGCAGTGAAGCTCGGGGGACCTCTGGAAACACCATATATTTT.

For this clonotype: A much larger clonotype is one base distant, so this may be a read error. The chain uses TRBV20-1 and TRBJ2-7, with TRBD2 matching 8 bases. Germline V gene data show CDR1 as DFQATT and CDR2 as SNEGSKA (reference sequence). V was pared by 7 bases and J by 6 bases, with 14 bases of the junction left unmatched. There are 14 residues in the CDR3. The CDR3 nucleotides read TGCAGTGATAAGATTTCCGGGACTAGATCCGAGCAGTACTTC. Its translation: CSDKISGTRSEQYF.

This clonotype has ten or more counts. CDR3 DNA sequence: TGCGCCAGCAGCCGATGGGGACCGAACACCGGGGAGCTGTTTTTT. As protein: CASSRWGPNTGELFF. The rearrangement uses TRBV5-1 and TRBJ2-2; D might be TRBD1 or TRBD2, each matching 5 bases. The V and J ends lost 4 bases and 0 bases respectively, with 10 bases between them. Germline V lookup: CDR1 SGHRS, CDR2 YFSETQ. The CDR3 has 15 amino acids.

This clonotype showed up many times. The genes are TRBV5-1 and TRBJ2-1; the D gene is possibly TRBD2 (7 bases). Germline CDR1 and CDR2: SGHRS and YFSETQ. The CDR3 loop spans 14 amino acids. V lost 9 bases and J 8 bases, leaving 21 bases between the germline ends. CDR3 amino acids: CATQEGGAGDEQFF. DNA for the CDR3: TGCGCCACCCAGGAGGGGGGGGCGGGCGATGAGCAGTTCTTC. The whole variable domain, remainder taken from reference TRBV5-1 and TRBJ2-1, is KAGVTQTPRYLIKTRGQQVTLSCSPISGHRSVSWYQQTPGQGLQFLFEYFSETQRNKGNFPGRFSGRQFSNSRSEMNVSTLELGDSALYLCATQEGGAGDEQFFGPGTRLTVL.